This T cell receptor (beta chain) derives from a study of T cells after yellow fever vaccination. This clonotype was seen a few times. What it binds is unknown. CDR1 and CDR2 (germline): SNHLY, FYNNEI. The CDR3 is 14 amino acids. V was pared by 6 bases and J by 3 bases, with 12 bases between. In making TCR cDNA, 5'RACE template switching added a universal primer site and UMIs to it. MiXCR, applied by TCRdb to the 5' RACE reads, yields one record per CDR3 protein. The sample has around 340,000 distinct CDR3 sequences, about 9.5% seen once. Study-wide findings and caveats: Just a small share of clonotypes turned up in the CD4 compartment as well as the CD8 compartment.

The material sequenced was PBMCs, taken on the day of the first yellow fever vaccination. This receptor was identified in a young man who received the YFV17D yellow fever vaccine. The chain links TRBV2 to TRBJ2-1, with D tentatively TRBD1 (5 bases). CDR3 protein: CASSGTGVYNEQFF. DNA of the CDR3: TGTGCCAGCAGCGGTACAGGAGTCTACAATGAGCAGTTCTTC.